The 9 T cell receptor beta chains given below trace back to one sample, sequenced in a study of T cells after yellow fever vaccination. TCRdb ran MiXCR on the 5' RACE reads and lists one entry per CDR3 protein. This sample has around 350,000 distinct CDR3 sequences, with about 6% found just once. The sample was PBMCs, taken 5 days after the yellow fever booster vaccination. The receptor source for this set is a man aged 30 to 39 who received the YFV17D yellow fever vaccine.

This clonotype was counted a few times. The chain couples TRBV19 to TRBJ2-7; 12 nucleotides align to TRBD1. The CDR3 is made up of 18 amino acids. V trimming: 1 base; J trimming: 7 bases; junction bases outside the gene matches: 14. Germline values: CDR1 LNHDA, CDR2 SQIVND (reference sequence). CDR3: CASSIVGGRGTGGFEQYF. CDR3 nucleotide sequence: TGTGCCAGTAGTATAGTTGGGGGGAGGGGGACAGGGGGCTTTGAGCAGTACTTC.

The gene calls are TRBV7-9 and TRBJ2-2; 8 bases are a match to TRBD2. The V gene's germline CDR1 is SEHNR and CDR2 FQNEAQ (reference sequence). The CDR3 consists of 17 residues. The V segment lost 5 bases and the J segment 0 bases; nucleotides outside the gene matches: 8. CDR3 sequence reads: CASSRYTSGTNTGELFF. The CDR3 bases are TGTGCCAGCAGCCGATACACTAGCGGAACGAACACCGGGGAGCTGTTTTTT.

This clonotype was found many times. The chain carries TRBV5-1 and TRBJ1-1; tentatively, D is TRBD1 (6 bases). The CDR3 contains 15 residues. CDR1 and CDR2 from the germline V gene are SGHRS and YFSETQ. Trimming shortened V by 4 bases and J by 8 bases, and 21 bases separated the two germline ends. CDR3 region: CASSTAAGGAGEAFF. In nucleotides, the CDR3 is TGCGCCAGCAGCACCGCCGCCGGGGGGGCAGGAGAAGCTTTCTTT. The full variable domain, in which reference TRBV5-1 and TRBJ1-1 provide the parts outside the CDR3, is KAGVTQTPRYLIKTRGQQVTLSCSPISGHRSVSWYQQTPGQGLQFLFEYFSETQRNKGNFPGRFSGRQFSNSRSEMNVSTLELGDSALYLCASSTAAGGAGEAFFGQGTRLTVV.

This clonotype was seen repeatedly, ten times or more. This chain links TRBV7-2 with TRBJ1-1; the D is unclear. This CDR3 has 14 residues. Trimming took off 2 bases at V and 11 bases at J, with 18 bases between the two ends. CDR1 is SGHTA, CDR2 FQGNSA, per germline. The CDR3 is CASSLSQMEVLAFF. In DNA, the CDR3 is TGTGCCAGCAGCTTATCCCAAATGGAGGTCTTGGCTTTCTTT.

This clonotype was seen at least ten times. The J gene is TRBJ2-7, the V gene TRBV7-2; TRBD2 is a possible D gene (6 bases). Per germline, CDR1 SGHTA and CDR2 FQGNSA. The CDR3 totals 17 residues. Trimming cost V 3 bases and J 5 bases, with 23 bases left between them. The CDR3 loop reads CASSFSVFREKLHEQYF. The CDR3 nucleotides read TGTGCCAGCAGCTTCTCGGTTTTTCGGGAGAAATTACACGAGCAGTACTTC.

This clonotype was seen a few times. The genes are TRBV20-1 and TRBJ2-7; 9 positions agree with TRBD2. The J segment lost 4 bases and the V segment lost 3 bases, leaving 7 bases of the junction unmatched. Germline V gives CDR1 DFQATT, CDR2 SNEGSKA (reference sequence). The CDR3 runs to 14 residues. Here the CDR3 reads CSASPGTSFYEQYF. CDR3 DNA sequence: TGCAGTGCTAGTCCCGGGACTAGCTTTTACGAGCAGTACTTC.

The rearrangement links TRBV11-2 to TRBJ2-5, with TRBD1 matching over 9 bases. Trimming at V came to 5 bases and at J to 5 bases, leaving 9 bases not matched to a gene. The length of the CDR3 is 15 residues. The germline V gene encodes CDR1 SGHAT and CDR2 FQNNGV. Here the CDR3 DNA reads TGTGCCAGCAGCACACAGGGGGCGGCTAGGGAGACCCAGTACTTC. This sequence encodes CASSTQGAARETQYF. Full variable domain (remainder filled in from reference TRBV11-2 and TRBJ2-5): EAGVAQSPRYKIIEKRQSVAFWCNPISGHATLYWYQQILGQGPKLLIQFQNNGVVDDSQLPKDRFSAERLKGVDSTLKIQPAKLEDSAVYLCASSTQGAARETQYFGPGTRLLVL.

In this sample, this clonotype turned up many times. The chain employs TRBV7-7 and TRBJ2-7; tentative D call: TRBD2 (8 bases). Germline V gene data show CDR1 as SSHAT and CDR2 as FNYEAQ (reference sequence). Trimming took off 1 base at V and 2 bases at J, with 21 bases between the two ends. The CDR3 spans 18 residues. Written as DNA, the CDR3 is TGTGCCAGCAGCTTAGTCGGGACAGCTAGCGGGCGAGCCTACGAGCAGTACTTC. Amino acids: CASSLVGTASGRAYEQYF. The whole variable domain, filled in from reference TRBV7-7 and TRBJ2-7, reads GAGVSQSPRYKVTKRGQDVTLRCDPISSHATLYWYQQALGQGPEFLTYFNYEAQPDKSGLPSDRFSAERPEGSISTLTIQRTEQRDSAMYRCASSLVGTASGRAYEQYFGPGTRLTVT.

This clonotype was seen ten or more times. The chain uses TRBV25-1 and TRBJ2-1; possible D gene TRBD2, 6 bases. Germline CDR1 and CDR2: MGHDK and SYGVNS. V was trimmed by 5 bases and J by 4 bases, leaving 12 bases between them. CDR3 length equals 14 residues. CDR3: CASSSSGGYNEQFF. CDR3 DNA: TGTGCCAGCAGTTCCAGCGGAGGGTACAATGAGCAGTTCTTC. The whole variable domain, filled in from reference TRBV25-1 and TRBJ2-1, reads EADIYQTPRYLVIGTGKKITLECSQTMGHDKMYWYQQDPGMELHLIHYSYGVNSTEKGDLSSESTVSRIRTEHFPLTLESARPSHTSQYLCASSSSGGYNEQFFGPGTRLTVL.